There are a few counts of the clone carrying this TCR beta chain. Its antigen is currently unknown. This record belongs to a study of T cells after yellow fever vaccination. General study findings and limits: Most clones from primary vaccination were detected again post-booster (roughly 96% CD4, around 90% CD8). CD4 and CD8 compartments shared a small share of clonotypes, likely from convergent recombination.

Via MiXCR, TCRdb re-called the 5' RACE reads, giving one row per CDR3 protein. The data contain 500,000 to 650,000 distinct CDR3 sequences, about a sixth of them singletons. The CDR3 extends over 14 amino acids. Germline V lookup: CDR1 SEHNR, CDR2 FQNEAQ (reference sequence). Trimming took 5 bases from V and 9 from J; bases not matched to a gene: 4. This TCR derives from a man aged 18 to 30 who received the YFV17D yellow fever vaccine. The specimen was PBMCs, collected 4 to 5 days after the first yellow fever vaccination. The V gene is TRBV7-9, the J gene TRBJ2-1, with 13 bases identical to TRBD2. The CDR3 DNA follows: TGTGCCAGCAGCGCCCGACTAGCGGGGGGTGAGCAGTTCTTC. Translated, it gives CASSARLAGGEQFF.